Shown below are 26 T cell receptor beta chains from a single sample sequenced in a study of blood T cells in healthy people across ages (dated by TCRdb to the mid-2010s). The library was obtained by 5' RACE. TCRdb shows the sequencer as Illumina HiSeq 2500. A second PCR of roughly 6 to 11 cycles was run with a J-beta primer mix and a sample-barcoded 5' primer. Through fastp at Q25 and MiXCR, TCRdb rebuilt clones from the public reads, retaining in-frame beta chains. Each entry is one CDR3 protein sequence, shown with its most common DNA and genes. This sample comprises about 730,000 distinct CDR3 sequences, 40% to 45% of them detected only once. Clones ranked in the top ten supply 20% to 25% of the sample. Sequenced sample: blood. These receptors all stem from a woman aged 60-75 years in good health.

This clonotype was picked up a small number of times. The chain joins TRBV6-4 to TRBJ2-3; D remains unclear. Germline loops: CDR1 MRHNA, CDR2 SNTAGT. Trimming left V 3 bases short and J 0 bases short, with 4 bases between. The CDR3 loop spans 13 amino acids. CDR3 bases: TGTGCCAGCAGTGAACGAAGCACAGATACGCAGTATTTT. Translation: CASSERSTDTQYF.

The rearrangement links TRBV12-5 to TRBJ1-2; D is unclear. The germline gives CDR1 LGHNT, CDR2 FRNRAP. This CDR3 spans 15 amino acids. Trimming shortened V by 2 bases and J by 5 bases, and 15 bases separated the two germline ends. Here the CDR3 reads CASGLPQHHLYGYTF. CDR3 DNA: TGTGCTAGTGGTTTGCCTCAGCACCATTTGTATGGCTACACCTTC.

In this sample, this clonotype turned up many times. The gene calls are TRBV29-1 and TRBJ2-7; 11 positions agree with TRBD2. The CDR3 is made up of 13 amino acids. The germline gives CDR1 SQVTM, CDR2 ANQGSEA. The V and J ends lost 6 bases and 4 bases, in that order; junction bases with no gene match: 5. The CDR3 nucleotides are TGCAGCGTAGTAGCGGGAGGGACTTACGAGCAGTACTTC. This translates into CSVVAGGTYEQYF.

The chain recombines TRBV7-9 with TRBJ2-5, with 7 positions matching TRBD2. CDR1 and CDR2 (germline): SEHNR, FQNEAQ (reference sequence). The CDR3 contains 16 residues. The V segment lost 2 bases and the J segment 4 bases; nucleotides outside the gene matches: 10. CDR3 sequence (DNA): TGTGCCAGCAGCTTACGAGCGGGGCCCTTAGGAGAGACCCAGTACTTC. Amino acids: CASSLRAGPLGETQYF.

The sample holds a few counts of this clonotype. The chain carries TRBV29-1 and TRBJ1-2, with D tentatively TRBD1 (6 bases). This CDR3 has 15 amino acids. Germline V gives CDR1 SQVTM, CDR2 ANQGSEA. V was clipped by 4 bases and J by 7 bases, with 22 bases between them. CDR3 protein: CSVGGGRDPPSGYTF. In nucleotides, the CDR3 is TGCAGCGTTGGAGGGGGGAGAGACCCCCCGTCTGGCTACACCTTC.

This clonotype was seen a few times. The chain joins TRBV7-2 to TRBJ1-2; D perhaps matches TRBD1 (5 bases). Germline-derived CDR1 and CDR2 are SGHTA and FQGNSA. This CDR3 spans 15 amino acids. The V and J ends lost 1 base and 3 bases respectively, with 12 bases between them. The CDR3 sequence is CASSLGGQGHYGYTF. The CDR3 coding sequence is TGTGCCAGCAGCTTAGGCGGGCAGGGTCACTATGGCTACACCTTC.

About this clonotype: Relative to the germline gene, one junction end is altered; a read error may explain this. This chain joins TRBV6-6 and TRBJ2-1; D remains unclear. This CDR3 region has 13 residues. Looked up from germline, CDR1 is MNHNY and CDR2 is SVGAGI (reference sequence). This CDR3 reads CTSSYFPYNEQFF. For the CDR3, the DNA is TGTACCAGCAGTTACTTCCCCTACAATGAGCAGTTCTTT.

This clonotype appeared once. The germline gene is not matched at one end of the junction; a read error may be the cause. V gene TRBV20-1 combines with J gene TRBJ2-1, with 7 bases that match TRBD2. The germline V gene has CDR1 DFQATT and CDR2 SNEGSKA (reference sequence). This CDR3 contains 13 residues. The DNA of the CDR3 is TGCAGTGCAAGAGGCGGGAGTGGGTACGAGCAGTTCTTC. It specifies CSARGGSGYEQFF.

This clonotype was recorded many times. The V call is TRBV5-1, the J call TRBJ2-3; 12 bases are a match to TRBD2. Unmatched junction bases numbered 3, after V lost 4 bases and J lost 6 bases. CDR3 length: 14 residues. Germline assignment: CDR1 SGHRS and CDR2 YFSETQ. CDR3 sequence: CASSPGTSGDTQYF. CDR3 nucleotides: TGCGCCAGCAGCCCCGGGACTAGCGGGGATACGCAGTATTTT.

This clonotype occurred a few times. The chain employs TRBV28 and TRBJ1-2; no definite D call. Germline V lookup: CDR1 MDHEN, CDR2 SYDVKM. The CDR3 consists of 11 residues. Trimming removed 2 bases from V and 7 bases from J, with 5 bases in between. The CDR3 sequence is CASSLARGYTF. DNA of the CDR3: TGTGCCAGCAGTTTAGCTCGTGGCTACACCTTC.

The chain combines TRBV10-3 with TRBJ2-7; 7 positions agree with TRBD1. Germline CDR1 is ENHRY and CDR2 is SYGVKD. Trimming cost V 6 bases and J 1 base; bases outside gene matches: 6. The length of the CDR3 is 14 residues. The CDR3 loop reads CAISTRTGSYEQYF. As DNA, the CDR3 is TGTGCCATCAGCACACGGACAGGATCCTACGAGCAGTACTTC.

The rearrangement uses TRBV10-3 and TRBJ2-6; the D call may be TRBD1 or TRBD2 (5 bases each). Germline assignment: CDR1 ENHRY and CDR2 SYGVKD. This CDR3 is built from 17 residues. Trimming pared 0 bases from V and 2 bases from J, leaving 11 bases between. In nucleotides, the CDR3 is TGTGCCATCAGTGAGTCGAGGGGTCCCGCTGGGGCCAACGTCCTGACTTTC. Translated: CAISESRGPAGANVLTF.

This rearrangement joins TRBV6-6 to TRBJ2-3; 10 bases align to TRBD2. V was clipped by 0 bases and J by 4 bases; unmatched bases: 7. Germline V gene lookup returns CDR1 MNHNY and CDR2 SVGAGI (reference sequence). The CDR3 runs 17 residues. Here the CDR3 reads CASSYSPSGSIADTQYF. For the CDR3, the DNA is TGTGCCAGCAGTTACTCCCCTAGCGGGAGTATCGCAGATACGCAGTATTTT.

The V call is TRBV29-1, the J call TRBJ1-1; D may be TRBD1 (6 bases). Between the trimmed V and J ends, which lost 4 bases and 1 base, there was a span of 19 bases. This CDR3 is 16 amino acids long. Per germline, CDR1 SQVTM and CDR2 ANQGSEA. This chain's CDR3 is CSVVEGGRGWNTEAFF. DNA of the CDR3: TGCAGCGTTGTCGAGGGCGGCAGGGGTTGGAACACTGAAGCTTTCTTT.

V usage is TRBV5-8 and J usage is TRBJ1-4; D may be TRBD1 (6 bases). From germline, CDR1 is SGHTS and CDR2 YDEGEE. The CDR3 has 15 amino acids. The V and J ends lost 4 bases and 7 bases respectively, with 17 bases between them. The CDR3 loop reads CASSTGQRRCEKLFF. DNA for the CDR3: TGTGCCAGCAGCACCGGACAGCGACGTTGTGAAAAACTGTTTTTT.

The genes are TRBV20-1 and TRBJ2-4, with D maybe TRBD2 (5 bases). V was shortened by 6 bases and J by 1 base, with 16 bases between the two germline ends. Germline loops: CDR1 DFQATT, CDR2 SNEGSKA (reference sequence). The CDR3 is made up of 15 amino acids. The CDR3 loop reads CSALSADEAKNIQYF. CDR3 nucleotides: TGCAGTGCCCTCTCAGCGGACGAGGCCAAAAACATTCAGTACTTC.

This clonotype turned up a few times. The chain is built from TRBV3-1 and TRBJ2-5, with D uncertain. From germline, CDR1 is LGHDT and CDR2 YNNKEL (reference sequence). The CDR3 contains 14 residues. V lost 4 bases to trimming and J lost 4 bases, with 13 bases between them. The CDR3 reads CASSPDELPETQYF. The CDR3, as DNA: TGTGCCAGCAGCCCCGATGAGCTTCCAGAGACCCAGTACTTC.

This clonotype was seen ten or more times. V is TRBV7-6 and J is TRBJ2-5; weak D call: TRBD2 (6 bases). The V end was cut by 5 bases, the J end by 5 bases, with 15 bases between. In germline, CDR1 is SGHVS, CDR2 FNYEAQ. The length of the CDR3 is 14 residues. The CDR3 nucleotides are TGTGCCAGCAGCGCGACTAGTAAGGCCGAGACCCAGTACTTC. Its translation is CASSATSKAETQYF.

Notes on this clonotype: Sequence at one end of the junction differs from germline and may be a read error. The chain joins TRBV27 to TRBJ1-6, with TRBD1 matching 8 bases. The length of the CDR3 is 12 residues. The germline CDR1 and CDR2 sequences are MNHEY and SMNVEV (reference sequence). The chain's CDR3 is CDGRGQLSPLHF. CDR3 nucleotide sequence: TGCGATGGCAGGGGGCAGCTGTCACCCCTCCACTTT.

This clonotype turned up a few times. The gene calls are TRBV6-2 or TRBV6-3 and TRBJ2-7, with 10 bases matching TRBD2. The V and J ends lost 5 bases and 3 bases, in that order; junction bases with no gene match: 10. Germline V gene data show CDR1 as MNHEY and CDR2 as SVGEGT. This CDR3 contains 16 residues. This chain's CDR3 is CASSSHRTSGHYEQYF. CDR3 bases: TGTGCCAGCAGTAGCCATCGGACTAGCGGACACTACGAGCAGTACTTC.

CDR3 loop: CSAKWGLETQYF. The CDR3, as DNA: TGCAGTGCAAAGTGGGGGCTGGAGACCCAGTACTTC. The J gene is TRBJ2-5, the V gene TRBV20-1, with D possibly being TRBD1 (6 bases). Trimming took 6 bases from V and 5 from J, leaving 13 bases between them. Germline V gene sequence: CDR1 DFQATT, CDR2 SNEGSKA (reference sequence). There are 12 residues in the CDR3.

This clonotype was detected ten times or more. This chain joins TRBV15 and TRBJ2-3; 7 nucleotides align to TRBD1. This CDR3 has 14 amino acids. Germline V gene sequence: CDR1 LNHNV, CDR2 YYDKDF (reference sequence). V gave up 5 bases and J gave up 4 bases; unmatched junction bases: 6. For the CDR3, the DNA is TGTGCCACCAGCTCAGGACAGGTCTCAGATACGCAGTATTTT. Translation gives CATSSGQVSDTQYF.

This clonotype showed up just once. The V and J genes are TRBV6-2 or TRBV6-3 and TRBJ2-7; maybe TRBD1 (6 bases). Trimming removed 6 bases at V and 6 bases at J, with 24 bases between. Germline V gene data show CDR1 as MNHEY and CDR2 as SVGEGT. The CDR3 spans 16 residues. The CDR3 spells CASSPFTGPLGGEQYF. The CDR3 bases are TGTGCCAGCAGCCCATTCACGGGACCCTTAGGGGGCGAGCAGTACTTC.

Here the CDR3 reads CSVAKNSYNEQFF. The DNA for the CDR3 is TGCAGCGTTGCCAAGAACTCCTACAATGAGCAGTTCTTC. V gene TRBV29-1 combines with J gene TRBJ2-1; D is unresolved. V lost 4 bases and J lost 0, with 7 bases in between. The CDR3 runs to 13 residues. CDR1 is SQVTM and CDR2 is ANQGSEA in the germline V gene.

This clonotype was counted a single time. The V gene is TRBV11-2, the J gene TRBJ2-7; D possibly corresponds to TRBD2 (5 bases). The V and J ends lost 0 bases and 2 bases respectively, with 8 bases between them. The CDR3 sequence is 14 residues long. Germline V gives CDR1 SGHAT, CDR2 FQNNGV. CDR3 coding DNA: TGTGCCAGCAGCTTAGAGGGCGGGCCCTACGAGCAGTACTTC. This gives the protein CASSLEGGPYEQYF.

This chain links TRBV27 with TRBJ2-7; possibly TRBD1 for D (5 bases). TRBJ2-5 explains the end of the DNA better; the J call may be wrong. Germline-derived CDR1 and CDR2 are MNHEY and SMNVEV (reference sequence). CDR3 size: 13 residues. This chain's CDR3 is CASSSREFGTQYF. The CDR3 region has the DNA TGTGCCAGCAGTTCCAGGGAATTCGGGACCCAGTACTTC.